This TCR beta chain was found in a study of CD8 T cells in Susac syndrome. CDR3 length: 17 amino acids. The germline V gene has CDR1 LGHNT and CDR2 FRNRAP. Trimming cost V 5 bases and J 2 bases; bases outside gene matches: 4. The authors sequenced TCR beta from blood CD8+ and CD4+ T cells. CD8+ and CD4+ T cells were negatively isolated; TEMRA cells were FACS-enriched. Random hexamers served to reverse transcribe roughly 0.5 to 1 ug RNA. Multiplex PCR with immunoSEQ amplified the TCR beta CDR3 across 54 Vbeta and 13 Jbeta. TCRdb reanalysed the immunoSEQ multiplex PCR reads using MiXCR and keeps one entry per CDR3 protein. The sample contains about 210,000 distinct CDR3 sequences, 95% of which appear only once.

Sequencing input: CD4+ T cells from PBMCs. The sequence came from a human donor with multiple sclerosis. The rearrangement links TRBV12-5 to TRBJ2-6; 12 bases map to TRBD1. In nucleotides, the CDR3 is TGTGCTAGTGGTACCGGGACAGGGGGCGCTGGGGCCAACGTCCTGACTTTC. Encoded protein: CASGTGTGGAGANVLTF.